The sequence of this T cell receptor beta chain was determined in a study of CD8 T cells in ankylosing spondylitis. Germline CDR1 reads ENHRY; CDR2 reads SYGVKD. This CDR3 has 17 amino acids. Trimming removed 7 bases at V and 7 bases at J, with 26 bases between. Library preparation for TCR beta used quantitative 5'-RACE with molecular barcodes. MiXCR was run by TCRdb on the 5' RACE reads, yielding one entry per CDR3 protein. This table has 190,000 or so distinct CDR3 sequences, around 13% appearing once. The material sequenced was blood, either unsorted or a sorted T cell fraction (not recorded which). The rearrangement links TRBV10-3 to TRBJ2-1, with D maybe TRBD2 (5 bases). The clonotype comes from a male donor with ankylosing spondylitis or in good health (not recorded which). The DNA of the CDR3 is TGTGCCATCACCAAAACGGGAAGCCGTGCTACTATAAATGAGCAGTTCTTC. Translated, it gives CAITKTGSRATINEQFF.